This TCR beta chain originates from a study of control samples from healthy donors and cancer patients. The assay was immunoSEQ multiplex PCR, and TCRdb's table has in-frame clones only and misses some. The table records approximately 150,000 clones, around 88% of them present only once. The sequence was collected from a man aged 18 to 29 in good health. The sequenced sample consisted of blood.

CDR3 loop: CASSTPGGDSPETQYF. CDR3 nucleotides: TGTGCCAGCAGCACACCAGGGGGGGACAGCCCGGAGACCCAGTACTTC. The chain has TRBV6-2 or TRBV6-3 and TRBJ2-5, with D perhaps TRBD1 or TRBD2 (7 bases each). Trimming cost V 6 bases and J 5 bases, with 22 bases left between them. This CDR3 comprises 16 residues. The V gene's germline CDR1 is MNHEY and CDR2 SVGEGT.